These 5 T cell receptor beta chains share one sample of origin, sequenced in a study of blood T cell repertoires in COVID-19. Measured with immunoSEQ multiplex PCR; TCRdb has only the in-frame clones, and not every one. This sample has about 330,000 clones, with 88% found just once. The sequenced sample consisted of PBMCs or T cells enriched from blood (not recorded which). The source is a man aged 25-45 years who had recovered from COVID-19.

The V call is TRBV11-2, the J call TRBJ2-5, with 10 bases matching TRBD2. Germline V gene lookup returns CDR1 SGHAT and CDR2 FQNNGV. CDR3 length: 14 amino acids. V trimming: 1 base; J trimming: 5 bases; junction bases outside the gene matches: 1. DNA for the CDR3: TGTGCCAGCAGCTTAGTTAGCGGGGGGGAGACCCAGTACTTC. Protein sequence: CASSLVSGGETQYF.

CDR3 nucleotide sequence: TGTGCCAGCAGCTTAAGCAGGGGGCCCTCAGGTGGCTACACCTTC. Protein sequence: CASSLSRGPSGGYTF. V gene TRBV7-2 combines with J gene TRBJ1-2; 8 bases match TRBD1. V shed 2 bases, J shed 7 bases, and the junction held 9 bases outside the gene matches. Per germline, CDR1 SGHTA and CDR2 FQGNSA. The CDR3 loop spans 15 amino acids.

This chain links TRBV9 with TRBJ2-5; the match to TRBD2 covers 7 bases. The CDR3 runs to 17 residues. Germline V gives CDR1 SGDLS, CDR2 YYNGEE. The trim removed 4 bases at V and 1 base at J, leaving 13 bases unmatched. This CDR3 reads CASSKGAQRGPQETQYF. The CDR3 DNA reads as TGTGCCAGCAGCAAAGGGGCCCAGCGGGGACCCCAAGAGACCCAGTACTTC.

V gene TRBV6-5 combines with J gene TRBJ2-7; the D gene is possibly TRBD1 (7 bases). The CDR3 sequence is 13 residues long. Trimming stripped 6 bases from V and 7 bases from J, with 16 bases between. Germline loops: CDR1 MNHEY, CDR2 SVGAGI. The CDR3 sequence is CASRQGEGGEQYF. As DNA, the CDR3 is TGTGCCAGCAGGCAGGGGGAAGGAGGGGAGCAGTACTTC.

A single count supports this clone. The genes are TRBV6-2 or TRBV6-3 and TRBJ2-5; 7 bases map to TRBD2. The CDR3 sequence is 15 residues long. V lost 2 bases and J lost 4; bases outside the gene matches: 7. The germline gives CDR1 MNHEY, CDR2 SVGEGT. The CDR3 nucleotides are TGTGCCAGCAGTTACATTGCGGGGGTGGGAGAGACCCAGTACTTC. Residues: CASSYIAGVGETQYF.